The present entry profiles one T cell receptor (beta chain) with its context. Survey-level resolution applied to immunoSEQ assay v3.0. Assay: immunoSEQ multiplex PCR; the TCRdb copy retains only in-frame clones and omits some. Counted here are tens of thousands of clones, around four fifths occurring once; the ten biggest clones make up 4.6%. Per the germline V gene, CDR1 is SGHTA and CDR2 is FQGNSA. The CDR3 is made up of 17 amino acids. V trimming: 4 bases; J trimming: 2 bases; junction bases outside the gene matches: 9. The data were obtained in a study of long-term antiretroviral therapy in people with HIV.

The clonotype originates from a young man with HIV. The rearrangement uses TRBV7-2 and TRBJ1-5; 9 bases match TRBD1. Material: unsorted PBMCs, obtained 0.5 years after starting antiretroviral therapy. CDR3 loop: CASSSSDRGRGNQPQHF. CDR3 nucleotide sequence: TGTGCCAGCAGCTCCTCGGACAGGGGACGAGGCAATCAGCCCCAGCATTTT. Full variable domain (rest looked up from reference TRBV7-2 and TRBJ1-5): GAGVSQSPSNKVTEKGKDVELRCDPISGHTALYWYRQSLGQGLEFLIYFQGNSAPDKSGLPSDRFSAERTGGSVSTLTIQRTQQEDSAVYLCASSSSDRGRGNQPQHFGDGTRLSIL.